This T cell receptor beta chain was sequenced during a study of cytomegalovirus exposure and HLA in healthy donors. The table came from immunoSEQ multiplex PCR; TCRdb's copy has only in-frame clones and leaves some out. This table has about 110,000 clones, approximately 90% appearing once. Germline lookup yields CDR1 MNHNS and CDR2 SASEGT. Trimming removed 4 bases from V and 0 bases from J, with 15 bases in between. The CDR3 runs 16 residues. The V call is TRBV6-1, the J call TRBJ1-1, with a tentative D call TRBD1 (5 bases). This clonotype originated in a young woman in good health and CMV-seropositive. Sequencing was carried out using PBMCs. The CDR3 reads CASSAGHWGLNTEAFF. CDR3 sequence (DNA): TGTGCCAGCAGTGCCGGACACTGGGGATTGAACACTGAAGCTTTCTTT.